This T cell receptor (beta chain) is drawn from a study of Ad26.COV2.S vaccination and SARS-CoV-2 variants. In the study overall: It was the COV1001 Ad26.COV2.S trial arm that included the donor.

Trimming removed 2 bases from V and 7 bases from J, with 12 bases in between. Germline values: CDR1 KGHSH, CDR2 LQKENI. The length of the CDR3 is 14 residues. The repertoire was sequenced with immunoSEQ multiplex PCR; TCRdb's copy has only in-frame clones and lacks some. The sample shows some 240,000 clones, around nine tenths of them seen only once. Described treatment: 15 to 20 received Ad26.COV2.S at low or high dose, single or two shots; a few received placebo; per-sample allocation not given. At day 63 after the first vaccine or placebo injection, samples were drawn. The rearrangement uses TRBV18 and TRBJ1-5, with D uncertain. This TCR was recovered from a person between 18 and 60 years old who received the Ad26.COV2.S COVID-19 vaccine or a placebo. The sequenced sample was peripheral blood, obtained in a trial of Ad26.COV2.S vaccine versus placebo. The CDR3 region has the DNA TGTGCCAGCTCACCAAGAGGCATCGGGCAGCCCCAGCATTTT. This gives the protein CASSPRGIGQPQHF.